Following are 32 T cell receptor beta chains from one sample sequenced in a study of shared clonotypes between healthy human individuals. TCRdb keeps only in-frame clones here, not all; method: immunoSEQ multiplex PCR. The sample gives over a million clones, more than 95% of which show up once; more than 0.9% is in the top ten. The sequenced sample consisted of naive CD4+ T cells sorted from blood. Stated subset: CD45RA+ positively selected. The source of these receptors is a man younger than 45 in good health.

V is TRBV13 and J is TRBJ2-5; TRBD2 matches 11 bases. The CDR3 runs to 15 residues. CDR1 PRHDT and CDR2 FYEKMQ come from the germline V gene (reference sequence). V lost 0 bases and J lost 4; bases outside the gene matches: 1. The CDR3 DNA reads TGTGCCAGCAGCTTAGGACTAGCGGGAGTAGAGACCCAGTACTTC. This gives the protein CASSLGLAGVETQYF.

The gene calls are TRBV7-3 and TRBJ2-2; 9 bases match TRBD2. Germline V lookup: CDR1 SGHTA, CDR2 FQGTGA. The V gene end was trimmed by 5 bases and the J gene end by 4 bases; junction bases not matched to a gene: 5. This CDR3 spans 15 amino acids. CDR3 residues: CASSPSSGITGELFF. The CDR3 DNA reads TGTGCCAGCAGCCCCTCTAGCGGGATCACCGGGGAGCTGTTTTTT.

This clone was seen only once. The J gene is TRBJ2-1, the V gene TRBV7-9, with TRBD2 matching 7 bases. The CDR3 contains 17 residues. J gave up 4 bases and V 6 bases, and 15 bases lay outside the gene matches. Germline assignment: CDR1 SEHNR and CDR2 FQNEAQ (reference sequence). Here the CDR3 reads CASRSPLAGEGYNEQFF. The DNA for the CDR3 is TGTGCCAGCAGGTCCCCTTTGGCCGGGGAGGGGTACAATGAGCAGTTCTTC.

There are a few counts of this clone. Additional DNA sequences in this sample encode the identical CDR3. This chain links TRBV5-4 with TRBJ2-2, with D unresolved. V was clipped by 0 bases and J by 6 bases, with 3 bases between them. This CDR3 region has 12 residues. Germline V CDR1 and CDR2: SGHNT, YYREEE (reference sequence). CDR3 protein: CASSLGAGELFF. DNA for the CDR3: TGTGCCAGCAGCTTGGGGGCCGGGGAGCTGTTTTTT.

The chain uses TRBV27 and TRBJ1-1, with no clear D. CDR1 and CDR2 from the germline V gene are MNHEY and SMNVEV (reference sequence). Trimming stripped 0 bases from V and 0 bases from J, with 14 bases between. There are 17 residues in the CDR3. The CDR3 protein is CASSLSTYDRLNTEAFF. CDR3 DNA sequence: TGTGCCAGCAGTTTATCAACATACGATCGGTTGAACACTGAAGCTTTCTTT.

The V and J genes are TRBV7-9 and TRBJ2-5, with TRBD2 matching 11 bases. Germline-derived CDR1 and CDR2 are SEHNR and FQNEAQ (reference sequence). The CDR3 extends over 15 amino acids. Trimming took 5 bases from V and 2 from J; bases not matched to a gene: 4. Here the CDR3 DNA reads TGTGCCAGCAGCCCCGGGACTAGCGGTCAAGAGACCCAGTACTTC. The encoded protein is CASSPGTSGQETQYF.

CDR3 sequence reads: CASSQGKVSGGYEQFF. Written as DNA, the CDR3 is TGCGCCAGCAGCCAAGGAAAGGTGTCTGGGGGTTATGAGCAGTTCTTC. The rearrangement uses TRBV4-1 and TRBJ2-1; D is perhaps TRBD1 or TRBD2 (5 bases each). V lost 1 base, J lost 8 bases, and 18 bases lay in between. The CDR3 is 16 residues long. Germline V gene sequence: CDR1 MGHRA, CDR2 YSYEKL.

V is TRBV18 and J is TRBJ1-5; D uncertain. This CDR3 comprises 13 residues. V was clipped by 6 bases and J by 5 bases, with 11 bases between them. Germline V CDR1 and CDR2: KGHSH, LQKENI. CDR3 region: CASSLDNYQPQHF. In nucleotides, the CDR3 is TGTGCCAGCTCCCTCGACAACTATCAGCCCCAGCATTTT.

This clone was observed a single time. This chain joins TRBV29-1 and TRBJ2-1; TRBD2 might be the D (6 bases). The length of the CDR3 is 14 residues. Germline V gene sequence: CDR1 SQVTM, CDR2 ANQGSEA. V was shortened by 7 bases and J by 8 bases, with 21 bases between the two germline ends. CDR3 DNA: TGCAGCGCAGCGGGTTCGGGAAGTATGGATGAGCAGTTCTTC. Translation gives CSAAGSGSMDEQFF.

With regard to this clone: The identical CDR3 is also encoded by other nucleotide sequences in the sample. This chain joins TRBV9 and TRBJ2-7; TRBD2 aligns across 8 bases. J was trimmed by 3 bases and V by 2 bases; bases with no gene match: 4. The CDR3 consists of 14 residues. CDR1 is SGDLS and CDR2 is YYNGEE in the germline V gene. Here the CDR3 DNA reads TGTGCCAGCAGCGTCACCGGGACTAGCTACGAGCAGTACTTC. It encodes CASSVTGTSYEQYF.

This sequence joins TRBV18 and TRBJ2-3; weak D call: TRBD2 (5 bases). Trimming removed 6 bases at V and 4 bases at J, with 17 bases between. The CDR3 loop spans 15 amino acids. Germline V lookup: CDR1 KGHSH, CDR2 LQKENI. The CDR3 DNA is TGTGCCAGCTCGCCCATTGAGGGAGCAGCAGATACGCAGTATTTT. Translating gives CASSPIEGAADTQYF.

The chain carries TRBV7-2 and TRBJ2-1; TRBD2 matches 10 bases. V shed 5 bases, J shed 3 bases, and the junction held 10 bases outside the gene matches. This CDR3 has 17 amino acids. Germline CDR1 reads SGHTA; CDR2 reads FQGNSA. Written as DNA, the CDR3 is TGTGCCAGCAGCCTCCCCGGACTAGCGGTCCTCTACAATGAGCAGTTCTTC. This translates into CASSLPGLAVLYNEQFF.

The V gene is TRBV18, the J gene TRBJ2-5; D unclear. The CDR3 sequence is 13 residues long. From germline, CDR1 is KGHSH and CDR2 LQKENI. The V end was cut by 3 bases, the J end by 5 bases, with 10 bases between. The CDR3 region is CASSPPSYETQYF. CDR3 nucleotide sequence: TGTGCCAGCTCACCCCCTTCGTACGAGACCCAGTACTTC.

The chain links TRBV28 to TRBJ2-3; the match to TRBD2 covers 10 bases. V was pared by 8 bases and J by 7 bases, with 6 bases of the junction left unmatched. Germline-derived CDR1 and CDR2 are MDHEN and SYDVKM. The CDR3 is 13 amino acids. CDR3 nucleotide sequence: TGTGCCAGCGAGGGACTAGCGTCATATACGCAGTATTTT. As protein: CASEGLASYTQYF.

V usage is TRBV7-9 and J usage is TRBJ2-6; tentatively, D is TRBD1 (5 bases). Germline V gene lookup returns CDR1 SEHNR and CDR2 FQNEAQ (reference sequence). Trimming shortened V by 2 bases and J by 3 bases, and 20 bases separated the two germline ends. The CDR3 runs to 19 residues. In nucleotides, the CDR3 is TGTGCCAGCAGCTTATCACACACAGGTGGCCGTTATGGGGCCAACGTCCTGACTTTC. It is translated as CASSLSHTGGRYGANVLTF.

This chain links TRBV7-2 with TRBJ1-2; D not resolved. Germline assignment: CDR1 SGHTA and CDR2 FQGNSA. Trimming removed 1 base at V and 3 bases at J, with 6 bases between. The CDR3 is made up of 13 amino acids. The CDR3 loop is CASSLEADYGYTF. As DNA, the CDR3 is TGTGCCAGCAGCTTAGAGGCTGACTATGGCTACACCTTC.

The chain uses TRBV11-1 and TRBJ2-3, with 11 bases aligning to TRBD2. The germline V gene encodes CDR1 SGHAT and CDR2 FQDESV (reference sequence). The junction had 6 bases not matched to a gene; V was cut back by 0 bases and J by 4 bases. The CDR3 loop spans 17 amino acids. CDR3: CASSLAPGLAAPDTQYF. The DNA of the CDR3 is TGTGCCAGCAGCTTAGCTCCGGGACTAGCGGCTCCAGATACGCAGTATTTT.

The genes are TRBV4-1 and TRBJ1-2; TRBD1 matches 10 bases. The CDR3 loop spans 17 amino acids. The ends lost 0 bases at V and 4 bases at J; junction bases unmatched: 8. CDR1 is MGHRA and CDR2 is YSYEKL in the germline V gene. The CDR3 DNA sequence: TGCGCCAGCAGCCAAGAGGGAGCAAGACAGGGGGCCTATGGCTACACCTTC. This gives the protein CASSQEGARQGAYGYTF.

The V and J genes are TRBV15 and TRBJ2-7; the D gene is possibly TRBD2 (6 bases). Germline-derived CDR1 and CDR2 are LNHNV and YYDKDF (reference sequence). Deletions cut 1 base from V and 12 bases from J, with 16 bases between. The length of the CDR3 is 13 residues. CDR3 sequence (DNA): TGTGCCACCAGCAGAGCTCCGCGGGGCAGGGCGTACTTC. Amino acids: CATSRAPRGRAYF.

The chain recombines TRBV12-5 with TRBJ1-2; tentatively, D is TRBD1 (5 bases). The CDR3 contains 14 residues. The V end lost 2 bases, the J end lost 3 bases, and 10 bases lay between the germline ends. Germline lookup yields CDR1 LGHNT and CDR2 FRNRAP. For the CDR3, the DNA is TGTGCTAGTGGTTTGACAGGAGGAGACTATGGCTACACCTTC. Translating it yields CASGLTGGDYGYTF. The whole variable domain, remainder taken from reference TRBV12-5 and TRBJ1-2, is DARVTQTPRHKVTEMGQEVTMRCQPILGHNTVFWYRQTMMQGLELLAYFRNRAPLDDSGMPKDRFSAEMPDATLATLKIQPSEPRDSAVYFCASGLTGGDYGYTFGSGTRLTVV.

The chain has TRBV5-5 and TRBJ1-1; D not resolved. This CDR3 has 13 residues. The germline gives CDR1 SGHKS, CDR2 YYEKEE (reference sequence). V was trimmed by 4 bases and J by 0 bases, leaving 7 bases between them. CDR3 DNA: TGTGCCAGCAGCATCGGCCTGAACACTGAAGCTTTCTTT. Its translation: CASSIGLNTEAFF.

The V gene is TRBV6-1, the J gene TRBJ1-1; tentative D call: TRBD1 (5 bases). V lost 6 bases and J 0 bases, leaving 11 bases between the germline ends. The germline CDR1 and CDR2 sequences are MNHNS and SASEGT. There are 14 residues in the CDR3. CDR3 in amino acids: CASRATAMNTEAFF. CDR3 in DNA: TGTGCCAGCAGAGCGACAGCCATGAACACTGAAGCTTTCTTT.

This chain links TRBV28 with TRBJ1-2, with D perhaps matching TRBD1 (6 bases). Germline CDR1 is MDHEN and CDR2 is SYDVKM. V lost 8 bases and J 2 bases, leaving 18 bases between the germline ends. The length of the CDR3 is 15 residues. The CDR3, as DNA: TGTGCCAGCGCCAGACAGGCCGGTCGAAACTATGGCTACACCTTC. Translating it yields CASARQAGRNYGYTF.

This clone was observed a handful of times. The CDR3 DNA reads as TGTGCCAGCAGCCCCCATTTGACTGGCTACACCTTC. Encoded protein: CASSPHLTGYTF. The chain employs TRBV7-3 and TRBJ1-2, with no clear D. Per the germline V gene, CDR1 is SGHTA and CDR2 is FQGTGA. The CDR3 runs to 12 residues. The germline V and J ends were trimmed by 5 bases and 7 bases, with 11 bases remaining between them.

Points on this clone: Additional DNA sequences in this sample encode the identical CDR3. V is TRBV11-3 and J is TRBJ2-3; D assignment may be TRBD1 or TRBD2 (5 bases each). V lost 5 bases and J 6 bases, leaving 9 bases between the germline ends. CDR3 length: 12 residues. Germline V gives CDR1 SGHNT, CDR2 YENEEA. Here the CDR3 reads CASSPEGDTQYF. CDR3 DNA: TGTGCCAGCAGCCCCGAGGGGGATACGCAGTATTTT.

The chain is built from TRBV5-1 and TRBJ1-2; 9 nucleotides match TRBD1. J gave up 2 bases and V 4 bases, and 6 bases lay outside the gene matches. Germline loops: CDR1 SGHRS, CDR2 YFSETQ. CDR3 length: 15 residues. The CDR3 here is CASSPGDRVNYGYTF. For the CDR3, the DNA is TGCGCCAGCAGCCCGGGGGACAGGGTAAACTATGGCTACACCTTC. Full variable domain (rest looked up from reference TRBV5-1 and TRBJ1-2): KAGVTQTPRYLIKTRGQQVTLSCSPISGHRSVSWYQQTPGQGLQFLFEYFSETQRNKGNFPGRFSGRQFSNSRSEMNVSTLELGDSALYLCASSPGDRVNYGYTFGSGTRLTVV.

This clone was seen just once. The chain combines TRBV18 with TRBJ2-5, with unresolved D. The CDR3 totals 15 residues. Germline V CDR1 and CDR2: KGHSH, LQKENI. V was cut by 3 bases and J by 0 bases, with 11 bases left in between. CDR3 bases: TGTGCCAGCTCACCGGTACAGAGTTACCAAGAGACCCAGTACTTC. Protein product: CASSPVQSYQETQYF.

The chain employs TRBV2 and TRBJ2-7; 9 bases match TRBD1. Trimming at V came to 5 bases and at J to 3 bases, leaving 5 bases not matched to a gene. The CDR3 totals 14 residues. CDR1 SNHLY and CDR2 FYNNEI come from the germline V gene. This CDR3 reads CASSKEGQGYEQYF. Here the CDR3 DNA reads TGTGCCAGCAGTAAAGAGGGACAGGGCTACGAGCAGTACTTC.

This chain uses TRBV12-2 with TRBJ2-5; the table names TRBD1, a call not compared with the DNA. TRBV12-2 is marked as a pseudogene. The CDR3 spans 14 residues. The CDR3 sequence is CASRLPRVEETQYF. CDR3 coding DNA: TGTGCAAGTCGCTTACCCAGGGTAGAGGAGACCCAGTACTTC.

The chain recombines TRBV6-6 with TRBJ1-2, with a tentative D call TRBD1 (5 bases). Per germline, CDR1 MNHNY and CDR2 SVGAGI (reference sequence). Trimming cost V 6 bases and J 8 bases, with 16 bases left between them. The CDR3 runs to 13 residues. The CDR3 reads CASSHGAPLGYTF. CDR3 bases: TGTGCCAGCAGCCACGGGGCCCCTCTGGGCTACACCTTC.

The J gene is TRBJ2-1, the V gene TRBV7-9, with D uncertain. V was trimmed by 4 bases and J by 7 bases, leaving 14 bases between them. Germline CDR1 and CDR2: SEHNR and FQNEAQ (reference sequence). CDR3 length: 14 residues. CDR3 amino acids: CASSSPVKRNEQFF. DNA of the CDR3: TGTGCCAGCAGCTCTCCCGTGAAGAGAAATGAGCAGTTCTTC.

The genes are TRBV19 and TRBJ1-2; 8 bases are shared with TRBD1. Germline CDR1 LNHDA, CDR2 SQIVND (reference sequence). Trimming took 6 bases from V and 4 from J; bases not matched to a gene: 7. This CDR3 has 14 residues. The CDR3 bases are TGTGCCAGTAGGCGGGCAGACAGGGGCTATGGCTACACCTTC. Protein: CASRRADRGYGYTF.